This TCR beta chain was recorded in a study of blood T cell repertoires in COVID-19. The wider study: The study drew acute and convalescent COVID-19 samples from the United States, Italy and Spain.

Patients in Seattle were enrolled during active infection, then followed longitudinally. In the authors' workflow: Estimated nucleated cell counts came from reference gene primer amplification. Generated by immunoSEQ multiplex PCR, the TCRdb table keeps only in-frame clones and is missing some. V, J and clone size are taken as reported in that table, and D and trimming were inferred from the DNA itself. Of more than 80,000 clones in the sample, about 90% were seen once. Germline V gene sequence: CDR1 SEHNR, CDR2 FQNEAQ (reference sequence). Trimming at V came to 5 bases and at J to 4 bases, leaving 7 bases not matched to a gene. This CDR3 is built from 15 residues.

V gene TRBV7-9 combines with J gene TRBJ2-3; 9 nucleotides line up with TRBD1. Sample: peripheral blood. This TCR was sampled from a man in his late teens or twenties with COVID-19, enrolled during active disease. CDR3 residues: CASSPTGGYADTQYF. CDR3 nucleotides: TGTGCCAGCAGCCCGACAGGGGGTTATGCAGATACGCAGTATTTT.